The 21 T cell receptor beta chains in this list originate from one sample, sequenced in a study of Graves' ophthalmopathy and Graves' hyperthyroidism. RNA transcripts served as template for amplifying TCR beta CDR3 sequences. First-round RT-PCR used HTBI primers; second-round multiplex PCR followed. TCRdb reprocessed the multiplex PCR reads via MiXCR and lists one record per CDR3 protein. This sample has a few hundred thousand distinct CDR3 sequences, with approximately 21% found just once. The sequencing sample was made of peripheral blood. These receptors were obtained from a woman aged 45-59 years with Graves' ophthalmopathy.

The rearrangement joins TRBV27 to TRBJ2-7; unclear D gene. Trimming stripped 9 bases from V and 0 bases from J, with 15 bases between. This CDR3 comprises 14 residues. Germline CDR1 reads MNHEY; CDR2 reads SMNVEV (reference sequence). The DNA of the CDR3 is TGTGCCAGTTGTGGGTCAGCCGTCTCCTACGAGCAGTACTTC. It yields the protein CASCGSAVSYEQYF.

This clonotype was counted at least ten times. The chain employs TRBV10-2 and TRBJ1-1; D gene uncertain. CDR3 length: 13 residues. The germline V gene has CDR1 WSHSY and CDR2 SAAADI. V shed 4 bases and J shed 4 bases, with 10 bases lying between them. The CDR3 DNA sequence: TGCGCCAGCAGTGCTTGGGTTGGCACTGAAGCTTTCTTT. Encoded protein: CASSAWVGTEAFF.

This clonotype was observed at least ten times. The rearrangement links TRBV30 to TRBJ2-2, with D tentatively TRBD1 or TRBD2 (5 bases each). Germline loops: CDR1 GTSNPN, CDR2 SVGIG (reference sequence). V lost 1 base and J lost 0, with 9 bases in between. The CDR3 contains 15 residues. The CDR3 is CAWSGDPTNTGELFF. DNA of the CDR3: TGTGCCTGGAGTGGGGACCCAACGAACACCGGGGAGCTGTTTTTT.

In this sample, this clonotype turned up a few times. The rearrangement joins TRBV11-2 to TRBJ2-7; D possibly corresponds to TRBD1 (6 bases). This CDR3 comprises 14 residues. V was pared by 5 bases and J by 3 bases, with 14 bases between. In germline, CDR1 is SGHAT, CDR2 FQNNGV. Written as DNA, the CDR3 is TGTGCCAGCAGCCCGGAATGGACAGACTACGAGCAGTACTTC. Translated, it gives CASSPEWTDYEQYF.

The V call is TRBV6-1, the J call TRBJ2-7; D may match TRBD1 or TRBD2 (5 bases each). The J call may be wrong; the DNA end is better matched by TRBJ2-1. Germline V CDR1 and CDR2: MNHNS, SASEGT. This CDR3 has 14 residues. The CDR3 sequence is CASGDMVGASEQFF. Written as DNA, the CDR3 is TGTGCCAGCGGAGACATGGTCGGGGCCTCCGAGCAGTTCTTC.

V usage is TRBV24-1 and J usage is TRBJ2-5; 8 positions match TRBD1. From germline, CDR1 is KGHDR and CDR2 SFDVKD. J gave up 2 bases and V 2 bases, and 6 bases lay outside the gene matches. There are 16 residues in the CDR3. The CDR3 DNA reads as TGTGCCACCAGTGATTCGACAGGGGCGCGACAAGAGACCCAGTACTTC. It translates to CATSDSTGARQETQYF.

The chain employs TRBV6-1 and TRBJ1-6; weak D call: TRBD1 (6 bases). The CDR3 loop spans 15 amino acids. Germline V gives CDR1 MNHNS, CDR2 SASEGT. V lost 6 bases and J 7 bases, leaving 16 bases between the germline ends. The CDR3 DNA reads as TGTGCCAGCAGGCCCCCAGGACAGCCAAATTCACCCCTCCACTTT. This sequence encodes CASRPPGQPNSPLHF.

There are many counts of this clonotype. The chain recombines TRBV15 with TRBJ2-5; TRBD1 matches at 10 bases. J was trimmed by 5 bases and V by 2 bases; bases with no gene match: 5. CDR3 length equals 15 residues. In germline, CDR1 is LNHNV, CDR2 YYDKDF (reference sequence). CDR3 nucleotide sequence: TGTGCCACCAGCAGAACCGGGACAGGGGACGAGACCCAGTACTTC. Translation: CATSRTGTGDETQYF.

This clonotype was counted only a few times. Here the CDR3 reads CASSTRRETQYF. In nucleotides, the CDR3 is TGTGCCAGCAGTACTAGGCGGGAGACCCAGTACTTC. The chain recombines TRBV6-5 with TRBJ2-5, with a weak D call TRBD2 (5 bases). This CDR3 spans 12 amino acids. The V and J ends lost 5 bases and 5 bases respectively, with 9 bases between them. Germline CDR1 reads MNHEY; CDR2 reads SVGAGI.

This clonotype showed up many times. This chain links TRBV2 with TRBJ2-5, with D perhaps matching TRBD1 or TRBD2 (6 bases each). In germline, CDR1 is SNHLY, CDR2 FYNNEI. The V end lost 3 bases, the J end lost 5 bases, and 16 bases lay between the germline ends. This CDR3 is built from 15 residues. This chain's CDR3 is CASSELDMGGETQYF. CDR3 nucleotide sequence: TGTGCCAGCAGTGAGCTGGACATGGGGGGCGAGACCCAGTACTTC.

This clonotype came up many times. The chain uses TRBV20-1 and TRBJ2-7; 9 bases map to TRBD1. This CDR3 contains 13 residues. Looked up from germline, CDR1 is DFQATT and CDR2 is SNEGSKA (reference sequence). The chain's CDR3 is CSTGGQGTYEQYF. The CDR3, as DNA: TGCAGCACAGGGGGACAGGGAACCTACGAGCAGTACTTC.

This clonotype showed up many times. The V call is TRBV5-6, the J call TRBJ2-2, with 10 positions matching TRBD1. Germline loops: CDR1 SGHDT, CDR2 YYEEEE. J lost 8 bases, V lost 3 bases, and 10 bases had no gene match. The CDR3 length is 16 residues. The CDR3 region has the DNA TGTGCCAGCAGCTCCGGGACAGGGGTGGTACTGGGGGAGCTGTTTTTT. This sequence encodes CASSSGTGVVLGELFF.

V and J are TRBV7-3 and TRBJ1-6; D is undetermined. This CDR3 spans 13 amino acids. Trimming took off 2 bases at V and 13 bases at J, with 12 bases between the two ends. Per germline, CDR1 SGHTA and CDR2 FQGTGA. CDR3 sequence reads: CASSLGKSEPLHF. Written as DNA, the CDR3 is TGTGCCAGCAGCTTAGGGAAGAGTGAGCCCCTCCACTTT.

The table lists this clonotype with a few counts. V usage is TRBV6-1 and J usage is TRBJ2-7; D possibly corresponds to TRBD2 (5 bases). Germline V gene data show CDR1 as MNHNS and CDR2 as SASEGT. Trimming removed 9 bases at V and 3 bases at J, with 12 bases between. CDR3 length: 12 amino acids. This CDR3 is CASGVRGYEQYF. As DNA, the CDR3 is TGTGCCAGTGGGGTTCGGGGCTACGAGCAGTACTTC.

In its sample, this clonotype was seen many times. The CDR3 sequence is CASSSNQGASTQYF. DNA for the CDR3: TGTGCCAGCAGCTCCAACCAGGGGGCAAGTACGCAGTATTTT. The gene calls are TRBV9 and TRBJ2-3; 8 positions match TRBD1. The CDR3 is made up of 14 amino acids. The trim removed 4 bases at V and 8 bases at J, leaving 9 bases unmatched. CDR1 is SGDLS, CDR2 YYNGEE, per germline.

This clonotype has ten or more counts. The gene calls are TRBV28 and TRBJ1-5; D not resolved. Germline V gene data show CDR1 as MDHEN and CDR2 as SYDVKM. The CDR3 has 14 residues. The V and J ends lost 6 bases and 0 bases respectively, with 9 bases between them. This chain's CDR3 is CASRIPLSNQPQHF. The CDR3 DNA reads as TGTGCCAGCAGGATTCCACTTAGCAATCAGCCCCAGCATTTT.

This clonotype appeared many times. The chain carries TRBV11-2 and TRBJ1-1; maybe TRBD1 (6 bases). Germline CDR1 and CDR2: SGHAT and FQNNGV. Trimming took off 10 bases at V and 5 bases at J, with 14 bases between the two ends. This CDR3 is 12 amino acids long. This chain's CDR3 is CATSQGGTEAFF. Here the CDR3 DNA reads TGTGCCACCTCACAGGGCGGGACTGAAGCTTTCTTT.

This clonotype was detected many times. The rearrangement links TRBV30 to TRBJ2-2; TRBD1 might be the D (5 bases). Trimming stripped 8 bases from V and 1 base from J, with 20 bases between. CDR1 and CDR2 (germline): GTSNPN, SVGIG (reference sequence). There are 16 residues in the CDR3. CDR3 region: CALNSGAGRNTGELFF. The CDR3, as DNA: TGTGCCCTCAACTCTGGGGCAGGACGGAACACCGGGGAGCTGTTTTTT.

This clonotype appeared many times. This chain connects TRBV30 to TRBJ1-2; 7 positions match TRBD1. The length of the CDR3 is 17 residues. Per germline, CDR1 GTSNPN and CDR2 SVGIG (reference sequence). The V gene end was trimmed by 0 bases and the J gene end by 4 bases; junction bases not matched to a gene: 14. CDR3 DNA: TGTGCCTGGAGTGTAAGACCAATGACAGGGCCAAGCTATGGCTACACCTTC. It codes for CAWSVRPMTGPSYGYTF. Filled out from reference TRBV30 and TRBJ1-2, the complete variable domain reads SQTIHQWPATLVQPVGSPLSLECTVEGTSNPNLYWYRQAAGRGLQLLFYSVGIGQISSEVPQNLSASRPQDRQFILSSKKLLLSDSGFYLCAWSVRPMTGPSYGYTFGSGTRLTVV.

Note on this clonotype: This may stem from a read error, because a much larger clone lies one nucleotide away. This chain joins TRBV20-1 and TRBJ2-7; possibly TRBD1 for D (6 bases). CDR3 size: 12 residues. Germline-derived CDR1 and CDR2 are DFQATT and SNEGSKA (reference sequence). The V end lost 4 bases, the J end lost 3 bases, and 10 bases lay between the germline ends. The CDR3 nucleotides read TGCAGTGCTATCCAACAGGGCTACGAGCAGTACTTC. Amino acids: CSAIQQGYEQYF.

A few counts support this clonotype. The chain uses TRBV5-1 and TRBJ2-5; TRBD1 agrees at 9 bases. Per the germline V gene, CDR1 is SGHRS and CDR2 is YFSETQ. The CDR3 spans 14 residues. V was clipped by 3 bases and J by 4 bases; unmatched bases: 4. CDR3 DNA: TGCGCCAGCAGCTATGGGACAGGGTTAGAGACCCAGTACTTC. As protein: CASSYGTGLETQYF.